Listed below are T cell receptor beta chains from one sample, sequenced in a study of control samples from healthy donors and cancer patients. Data came from immunoSEQ multiplex PCR; TCRdb stores just in-frame clones and leaves some out. Of about 77,000 clones in the sample, roughly 92% were seen once. The sequencing input was blood. All receptors derive from a woman aged 60 to 75 in good health. CDR3s include the opening cysteine and the closing phenylalanine or tryptophan. The D gene is left open where the match is weak. Not all rows give a size; the values are once, few, many and, for expanded clones, a class.

v_call,clone_size,d_call,j_call,cdr3_nt,cdr3_aa
TRBV6-5,NA,NA,TRBJ2-5,TGTGTCAGCAGTTATGGTCAGAGGGGACAAGAGACCCAGTACTTC,CVSSYGQRGQETQYF
TRBV10-2,NA,NA,TRBJ1-2,TGCGCCAGCAGTGCATCCTGGGACCCAAACTATGGCTACACCTTC,CASSASWDPNYGYTF
TRBV7-3,NA,TRBD2,TRBJ2-5,TGTGCCAGCAGCCGCGGACTAGCGGGCCAGGAGACCCAGTACTTC,CASSRGLAGQETQYF
TRBV28,NA,TRBD1,TRBJ1-5,TGTGCCAGCAGTTCATTACCGGGACAGGTAAATCAGCCCCAGCATTTT,CASSSLPGQVNQPQHF
TRBV5-8,once,TRBD2,TRBJ2-5,TGTGCCAGGGGAATAGCGGGAGTATGGGGAGAGACCCAGTACTTC,CARGIAGVWGETQYF
TRBV20-1,NA,NA,TRBJ2-2,TGCAGTGCTAGTAGGCTCCCCACAAGGAGTACCGGGGAGCTGTTTTTT,CSASRLPTRSTGELFF
TRBV19,few,NA,TRBJ1-1,TGTGCCAGTAGTATTAGAGGACCACCGACCCTCTTTTACACTGAAGCTTTCTTT,CASSIRGPPTLFYTEAFF
TRBV28,few,NA,TRBJ2-7,TGTGCCAGCAGTTTACCCCACGGCTCCTACGAGCAGTACTTC,CASSLPHGSYEQYF
TRBV5-1,once,NA,TRBJ2-5,TGCGCCAGCAGCTTTACGTCCGGGGGGACCCAGTACTTC,CASSFTSGGTQYF
TRBV12-5,NA,TRBD2,TRBJ2-1,TGTGCTAGTGGCTCTATGACTAGCGGGGCCTCCTACAATGAGCAGTTCTTC,CASGSMTSGASYNEQFF
TRBV6-5,NA,NA,TRBJ1-6,TGTGCCAGCAGTTACGCGGAGAATTCACCCCTCCACTTT,CASSYAENSPLHF
TRBV28,NA,NA,TRBJ1-3,TGTGCCAGCAGTTTCCGGGCTTCTGGAAACACCATATATTTT,CASSFRASGNTIYF